Listed below are T cell receptor beta chains from one sample, sequenced in a study of T cells after somatic rescue of genetic block. The table came from immunoSEQ multiplex PCR; TCRdb's copy has only in-frame clones and leaves some out. The repertoire includes around 70,000 clones, about 90% of them detected once, and about 2.7% sits in the top ten. Sequencing was carried out using peripheral blood mononuclear cells (PBMCs). Receptor source: a man aged 40-50 years. Each CDR3 is given with its conserved first and last residue. Each record gives: V gene, J gene, CDR3 protein.

V: TRBV5-1
J: TRBJ2-1
CDR3: CASSAGTFSYNEQFF

V: TRBV30
J: TRBJ1-1
CDR3: CAWRPGQNTEAFF

V: TRBV2
J: TRBJ1-5
CDR3: CASSRQKYSNQPQHF

V: TRBV10-3
J: TRBJ2-3
CDR3: CAISETASGGAYTQYF

V: TRBV18
J: TRBJ2-5
CDR3: CASSPQWGGGQTQYF

V: TRBV19
J: TRBJ2-4
CDR3: CASTPSSRRAAKNIQYF

V: TRBV5-4
J: TRBJ2-3
CDR3: CASSLEFSTDTQYF

V: TRBV5-1
J: TRBJ1-1
CDR3: CASSLAGGLNTEAFF

V: TRBV6-5
J: TRBJ2-1
CDR3: CASSWDGNNEQFF

V: TRBV19
J: TRBJ1-5
CDR3: CASSRQNSNQPQHF

V: TRBV7-2
J: TRBJ2-7
CDR3: CASSLGESAPGQYF

V: TRBV9
J: TRBJ2-7
CDR3: CASSVGHVGTGGSEQYF

V: TRBV5-1
J: TRBJ1-3
CDR3: CASSLSIGGSGNTIYF

V: TRBV5-4
J: TRBJ1-4
CDR3: CASSFSFRDSNEKLFF

V: TRBV10-1
J: TRBJ2-7
CDR3: CASTAGGTYEQYF

V: TRBV7-8
J: TRBJ2-7
CDR3: CASSAASYEQYF

V: TRBV25-1
J: TRBJ1-2
CDR3: CASAGGFGYTF

V: TRBV6-1
J: TRBJ1-5
CDR3: CASSEIGTGHQPQHF

V: TRBV6-5
J: TRBJ1-2
CDR3: CASSYSPTYGYTF

V: TRBV28
J: TRBJ2-7
CDR3: CASSLPGREQYF

V: TRBV18
J: TRBJ1-1
CDR3: CASSPLGAANTEAFF

V: TRBV6-5
J: TRBJ2-1
CDR3: CASSLGLAGVDEQFF

V: TRBV27
J: TRBJ2-3
CDR3: CASSSTGPRADTQYF

V: TRBV28
J: TRBJ2-7
CDR3: CASSPGATPYEQYF

V: TRBV11-2
J: TRBJ2-7
CDR3: CASSLNRATSYEQYF

V: TRBV6-5
J: TRBJ2-7
CDR3: CASSSPRGATYEQYF

V: TRBV5-4
J: TRBJ2-7
CDR3: CASSSYAGNYEQYF

V: TRBV11-2
J: TRBJ1-1
CDR3: CASSPYPQGDTEAFF

V: TRBV10-2
J: TRBJ2-1
CDR3: CASSRGLLSYNEQFF

V: TRBV7-3
J: TRBJ2-1
CDR3: CASSLGLSSYNEQFF

V: TRBV19
J: TRBJ2-5
CDR3: CASSMGLAVQETQYF

V: TRBV5-1
J: TRBJ2-5
CDR3: CASRPGPGDGETQYF

V: TRBV11-2
J: TRBJ2-1
CDR3: CASSFDTRTNEQFF

V: TRBV15
J: TRBJ2-7
CDR3: CATSRDRDYEQYF

V: TRBV19
J: TRBJ2-2
CDR3: CASSIGRNTGELFF

V: TRBV29-1
J: TRBJ2-2
CDR3: CSVRRGAFTGELFF

V: TRBV27
J: TRBJ2-7
CDR3: CASSTRTGAYEQYF

V: TRBV5-4
J: TRBJ2-6
CDR3: CASSPQGLGANVLTF

V: TRBV11-2
J: TRBJ2-1
CDR3: CASSHYSGGRYNEQFF

V: TRBV7-8
J: TRBJ2-7
CDR3: CASSLSAPVLDEQYF

V: TRBV4-1
J: TRBJ1-1
CDR3: CASSPYLRDYTEAFF

V: TRBV4-2
J: TRBJ2-7
CDR3: CASSHETSGSYEQYF

V: TRBV4-2
J: TRBJ2-7
CDR3: CASSLGMGTYEQYF

V: TRBV6-5
J: TRBJ2-6
CDR3: CASRGFSGANVLTF

V: TRBV5-1
J: TRBJ1-6
CDR3: CASSGTGYNSPLHF